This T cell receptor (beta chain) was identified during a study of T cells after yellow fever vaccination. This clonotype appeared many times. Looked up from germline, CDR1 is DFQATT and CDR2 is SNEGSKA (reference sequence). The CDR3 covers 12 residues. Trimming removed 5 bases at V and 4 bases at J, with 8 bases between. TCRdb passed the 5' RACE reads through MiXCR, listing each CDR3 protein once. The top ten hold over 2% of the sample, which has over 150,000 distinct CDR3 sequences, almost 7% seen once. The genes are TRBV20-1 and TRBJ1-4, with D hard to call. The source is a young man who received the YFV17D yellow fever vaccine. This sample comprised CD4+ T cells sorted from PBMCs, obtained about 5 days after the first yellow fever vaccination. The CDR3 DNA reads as TGCAGTGCTCGGGGAGTTAATGAAAAACTGTTTTTT. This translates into CSARGVNEKLFF.